These 8 T cell receptor beta chains originate from one sample sequenced in a study of regulatory T cells in long-lasting Graves disease. Time point specified: persistent/refractory GD, antithyroid drugs over 5 years with positive TRAb. Extracted PBMC RNA gave rise to the TCR library. Building the TCR beta libraries relied on iRepertoire HTBI primers, and CDR3 regions underwent Arm-PCR. From the multiplex PCR reads, TCRdb called clonotypes with MiXCR, one entry per CDR3 protein. This sample has some 330,000 distinct CDR3 sequences, with roughly 20% found just once. Source: peripheral blood mononuclear cells (PBMCs), taken when the disease was refractory, from a patient treated with antithyroid drugs. These receptors all come from a woman aged 40 to 49 with Graves disease.

This clonotype was observed at least ten times. The chain combines TRBV28 with TRBJ2-7, with 7 bases lining up with TRBD2. The CDR3 spans 19 residues. V was pared by 6 bases and J by 2 bases, with 22 bases of the junction left unmatched. Germline V gives CDR1 MDHEN, CDR2 SYDVKM. The CDR3 reads CASSFPRLAPLSNAYEQYF. CDR3 DNA sequence: TGTGCCAGCAGCTTTCCTCGACTAGCCCCCTTGAGCAACGCCTACGAGCAGTACTTC.

This clonotype has just a few counts. The chain carries TRBV2 and TRBJ2-2; D may be TRBD2 (6 bases). V lost 3 bases and J lost 3, with 26 bases in between. CDR3 length equals 20 residues. Germline CDR1 and CDR2: SNHLY and FYNNEI. The DNA for the CDR3 is TGTGCCAGCAGTGATTCCGGCCCGTCGGGAGTTCTTTGGGACACCGGGGAGCTGTTTTTT. It translates to CASSDSGPSGVLWDTGELFF.

On this clonotype: A much larger clone sits a single nucleotide away, making a read error possible. The V and J genes are TRBV10-3 and TRBJ2-7, with a tentative D call TRBD2 (6 bases). The CDR3 has 14 amino acids. The germline CDR1 and CDR2 sequences are ENHRY and SYGVKD. V was trimmed by 8 bases and J by 0 bases, leaving 14 bases between them. For the CDR3, the DNA is TGTGCCATCGGTCTAGCGCCGAGCTCCTACGAGCAGTACTTC. Translated: CAIGLAPSSYEQYF.

This clonotype was detected many times. V and J are TRBV6-1 and TRBJ1-2, with unresolved D. Germline loops: CDR1 MNHNS, CDR2 SASEGT. This CDR3 comprises 16 residues. Trimming took 3 bases from V and 0 from J, leaving 14 bases between them. The CDR3: CASSELWGSANYGYTF. The CDR3 DNA is TGTGCCAGCAGTGAGTTATGGGGATCAGCTAACTATGGCTACACCTTC.

This clonotype was seen at least ten times. The J gene is TRBJ1-5, the V gene TRBV28; no definite D call. V lost 8 bases and J lost 6, with 14 bases in between. The CDR3 has 13 amino acids. Germline assignment: CDR1 MDHEN and CDR2 SYDVKM. The CDR3 here is CASQKAGGQPQHF. The CDR3 bases are TGTGCCAGCCAGAAGGCGGGAGGTCAGCCCCAGCATTTT.

The sample holds many counts of this clonotype. V usage is TRBV29-1 and J usage is TRBJ2-5; 7 bases are shared with TRBD1. Germline V lookup: CDR1 SQVTM, CDR2 ANQGSEA. Losses at the gene ends were 4 bases for V and 3 bases for J; bases not matched to a gene: 14. This CDR3 has 16 amino acids. In DNA form, the CDR3 reads TGCAGCGTTGGACAGGGTCCCGTTTGGAGCAAAGAGACCCAGTACTTC. Its translation: CSVGQGPVWSKETQYF.

This clonotype has a handful of counts. The chain is built from TRBV19 and TRBJ2-2, with D unclear. CDR3 length: 15 amino acids. The germline V and J ends were trimmed by 7 bases and 0 bases, with 12 bases remaining between them. Germline V CDR1 and CDR2: LNHDA, SQIVND (reference sequence). The CDR3 DNA is TGTGCCAGTACAGAGCAGGCGACGAACACCGGGGAGCTGTTTTTT. Residues: CASTEQATNTGELFF.

This clonotype was observed many times. The V gene is TRBV25-1, the J gene TRBJ2-6, with TRBD1 as a possible D gene (6 bases). The CDR3 is made up of 14 amino acids. CDR1 is MGHDK, CDR2 SYGVNS, per germline. Trimming shortened V by 7 bases and J by 2 bases, and 9 bases separated the two germline ends. As DNA, the CDR3 is TGTGCCAGCAATGGGGGCGCTGGGGCCAACGTCCTGACTTTC. Translated, it gives CASNGGAGANVLTF. Using reference TRBV25-1 and TRBJ2-6 for the parts outside the CDR3, the full variable domain is EADIYQTPRYLVIGTGKKITLECSQTMGHDKMYWYQQDPGMELHLIHYSYGVNSTEKGDLSSESTVSRIRTEHFPLTLESARPSHTSQYLCASNGGAGANVLTFGAGSRLTVL.